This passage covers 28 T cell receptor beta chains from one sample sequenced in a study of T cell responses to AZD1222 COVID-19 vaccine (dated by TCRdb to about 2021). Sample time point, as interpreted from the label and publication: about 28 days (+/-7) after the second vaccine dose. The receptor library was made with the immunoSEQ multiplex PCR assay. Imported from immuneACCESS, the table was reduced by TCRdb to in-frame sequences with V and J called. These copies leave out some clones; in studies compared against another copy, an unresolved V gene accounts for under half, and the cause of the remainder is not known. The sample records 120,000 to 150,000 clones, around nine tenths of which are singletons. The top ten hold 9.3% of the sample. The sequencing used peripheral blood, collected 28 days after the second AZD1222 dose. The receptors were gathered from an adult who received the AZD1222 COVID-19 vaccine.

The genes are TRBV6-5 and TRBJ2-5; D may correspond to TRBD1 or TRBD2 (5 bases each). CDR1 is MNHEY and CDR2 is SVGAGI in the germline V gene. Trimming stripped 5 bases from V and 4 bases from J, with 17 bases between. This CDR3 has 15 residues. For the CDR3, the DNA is TGTGCCAGCAGTCCCGGGACGCCCCTAGGAGAGACCCAGTACTTC. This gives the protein CASSPGTPLGETQYF.

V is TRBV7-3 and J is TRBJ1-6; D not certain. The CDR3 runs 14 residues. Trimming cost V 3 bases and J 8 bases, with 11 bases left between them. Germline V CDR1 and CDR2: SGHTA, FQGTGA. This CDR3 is CASSLRAPDSPLHF. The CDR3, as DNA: TGTGCCAGCAGCTTGCGGGCGCCGGATTCACCCCTCCACTTT. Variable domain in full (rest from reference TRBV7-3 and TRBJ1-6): GAGVSQTPSNKVTEKGKYVELRCDPISGHTALYWYRQSLGQGPEFLIYFQGTGAADDSGLPNDRFFAVRPEGSVSTLKIQRTERGDSAVYLCASSLRAPDSPLHFGNGTRLTVT.

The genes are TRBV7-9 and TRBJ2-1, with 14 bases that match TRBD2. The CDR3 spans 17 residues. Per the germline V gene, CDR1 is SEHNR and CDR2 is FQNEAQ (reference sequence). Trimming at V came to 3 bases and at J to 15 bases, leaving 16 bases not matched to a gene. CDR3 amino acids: CASSLRIAGTSGSGTFF. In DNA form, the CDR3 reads TGTGCCAGCAGCTTGAGGATCGCCGGGACTAGCGGGAGTGGGACGTTCTTC.

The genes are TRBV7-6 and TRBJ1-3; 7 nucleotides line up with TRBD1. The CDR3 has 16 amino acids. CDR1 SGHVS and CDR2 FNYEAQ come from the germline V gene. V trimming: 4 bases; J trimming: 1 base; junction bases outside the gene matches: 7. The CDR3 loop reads CASSSEEGASGNTIYF. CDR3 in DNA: TGTGCCAGCAGCTCCGAAGAGGGGGCATCTGGAAACACCATATATTTT.

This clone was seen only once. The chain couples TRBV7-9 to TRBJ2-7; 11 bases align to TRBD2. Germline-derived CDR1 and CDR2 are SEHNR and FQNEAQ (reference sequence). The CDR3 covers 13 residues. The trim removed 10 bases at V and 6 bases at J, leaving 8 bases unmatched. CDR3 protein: CAISSGRFAEQYF. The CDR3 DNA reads TGTGCCATTTCTAGCGGGAGGTTCGCCGAGCAGTACTTC.

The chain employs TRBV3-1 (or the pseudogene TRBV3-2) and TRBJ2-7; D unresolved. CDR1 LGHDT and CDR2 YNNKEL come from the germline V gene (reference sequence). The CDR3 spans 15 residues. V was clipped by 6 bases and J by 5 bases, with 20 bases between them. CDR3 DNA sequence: TGTGCCAGCAGTCGCACCGGGCCCCCTTCCCACGAGCAGTACTTC. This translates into CASSRTGPPSHEQYF.

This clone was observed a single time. CDR3 sequence reads: CASSLATGADSPLHF. The CDR3 nucleotides are TGTGCCAGCAGCTTGGCCACGGGGGCTGATTCACCCCTCCACTTT. This chain uses TRBV5-5 with TRBJ1-6; D perhaps matches TRBD1 (6 bases). Trimming removed 0 bases at V and 8 bases at J, with 12 bases between. Looked up from germline, CDR1 is SGHKS and CDR2 is YYEKEE (reference sequence). There are 15 residues in the CDR3. The full variable domain, its missing parts supplied by reference TRBV5-5 and TRBJ1-6, is DAGVTQSPTHLIKTRGQQVTLRCSPISGHKSVSWYQQVLGQGPQFIFQYYEKEERGRGNFPDRFSARQFPNYSSELNVNALLLGDSALYLCASSLATGADSPLHFGNGTRLTVT.

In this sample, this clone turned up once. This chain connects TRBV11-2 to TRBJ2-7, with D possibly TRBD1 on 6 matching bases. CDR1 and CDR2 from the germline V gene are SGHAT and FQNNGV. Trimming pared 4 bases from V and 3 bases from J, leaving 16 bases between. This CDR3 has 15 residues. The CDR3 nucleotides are TGTGCCAGCAGCTCTTACCGACAGGCTTACTACGAGCAGTACTTC. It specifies CASSSYRQAYYEQYF. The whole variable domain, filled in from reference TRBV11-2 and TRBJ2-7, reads EAGVAQSPRYKIIEKRQSVAFWCNPISGHATLYWYQQILGQGPKLLIQFQNNGVVDDSQLPKDRFSAERLKGVDSTLKIQPAKLEDSAVYLCASSSYRQAYYEQYFGPGTRLTVT.

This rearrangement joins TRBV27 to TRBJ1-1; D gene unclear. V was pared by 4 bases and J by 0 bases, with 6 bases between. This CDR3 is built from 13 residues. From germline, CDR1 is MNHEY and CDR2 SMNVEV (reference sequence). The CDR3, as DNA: TGTGCCAGCAGTTCCCTCGTGAACACTGAAGCTTTCTTT. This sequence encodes CASSSLVNTEAFF.

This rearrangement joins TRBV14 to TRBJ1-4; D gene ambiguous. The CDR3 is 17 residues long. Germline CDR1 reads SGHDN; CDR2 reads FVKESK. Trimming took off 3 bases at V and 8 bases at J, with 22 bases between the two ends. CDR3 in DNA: TGTGCCAGCAGCCATGCAGCGAACTACTTTTCAGCCGAAAAACTGTTTTTT. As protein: CASSHAANYFSAEKLFF.

DNA for the CDR3: TGTGCCAGCAGCCTTTTTACCGGGGCAGGAAACACCATATATTTT. As protein: CASSLFTGAGNTIYF. The genes are TRBV7-2 and TRBJ1-3, with D tentatively TRBD1 (5 bases). Looked up from germline, CDR1 is SGHTA and CDR2 is FQGNSA. The CDR3 is made up of 15 amino acids. V was cut by 5 bases and J by 4 bases, with 15 bases left in between.

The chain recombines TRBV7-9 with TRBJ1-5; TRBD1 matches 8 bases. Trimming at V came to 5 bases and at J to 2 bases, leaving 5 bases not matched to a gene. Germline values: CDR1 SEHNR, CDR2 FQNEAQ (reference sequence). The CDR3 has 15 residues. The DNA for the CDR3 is TGTGCCAGCAGCACGACAGGGGTGGGCAATCAGCCCCAGCATTTT. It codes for CASSTTGVGNQPQHF.

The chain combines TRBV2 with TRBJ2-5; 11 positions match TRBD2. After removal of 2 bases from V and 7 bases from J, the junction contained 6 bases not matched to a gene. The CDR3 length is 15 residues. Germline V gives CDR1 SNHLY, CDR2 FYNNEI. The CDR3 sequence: CASSEIAGGPGTQYF. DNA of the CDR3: TGTGCCAGCAGTGAAATAGCGGGAGGGCCGGGGACCCAGTACTTC.

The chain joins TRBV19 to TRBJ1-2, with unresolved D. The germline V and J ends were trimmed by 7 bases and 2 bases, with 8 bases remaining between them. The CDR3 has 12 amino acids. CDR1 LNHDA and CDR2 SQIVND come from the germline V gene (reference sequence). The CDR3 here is CASNTGNYGYTF. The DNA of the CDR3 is TGTGCCAGTAATACCGGGAACTATGGCTACACCTTC.

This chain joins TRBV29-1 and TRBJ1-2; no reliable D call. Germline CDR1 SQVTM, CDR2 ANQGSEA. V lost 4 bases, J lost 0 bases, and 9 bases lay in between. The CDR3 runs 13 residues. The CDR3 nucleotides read TGCAGCGTTGTCGAGCCGACTAACTATGGCTACACCTTC. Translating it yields CSVVEPTNYGYTF.

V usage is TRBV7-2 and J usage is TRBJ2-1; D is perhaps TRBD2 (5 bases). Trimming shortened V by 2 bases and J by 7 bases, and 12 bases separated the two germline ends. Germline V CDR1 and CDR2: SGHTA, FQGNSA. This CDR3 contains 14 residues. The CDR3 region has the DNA TGTGCCAGCAGCTTACCCGGGGTGAAGAATGAGCAGTTCTTC. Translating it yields CASSLPGVKNEQFF.

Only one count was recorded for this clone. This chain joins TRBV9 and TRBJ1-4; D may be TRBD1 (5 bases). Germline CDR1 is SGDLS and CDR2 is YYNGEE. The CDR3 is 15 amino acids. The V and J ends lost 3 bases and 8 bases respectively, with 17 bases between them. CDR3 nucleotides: TGTGCCAGCAGCGCCTCACCGGGACTAGAGGAAAAACTGTTTTTT. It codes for CASSASPGLEEKLFF.

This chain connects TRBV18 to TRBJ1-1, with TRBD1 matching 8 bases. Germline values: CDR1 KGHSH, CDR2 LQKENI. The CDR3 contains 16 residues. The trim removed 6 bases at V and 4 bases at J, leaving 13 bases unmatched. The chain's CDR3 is CASSYLSDRESTEAFF. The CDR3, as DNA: TGTGCCAGCTCCTACCTTTCGGACAGGGAAAGCACTGAAGCTTTCTTT.

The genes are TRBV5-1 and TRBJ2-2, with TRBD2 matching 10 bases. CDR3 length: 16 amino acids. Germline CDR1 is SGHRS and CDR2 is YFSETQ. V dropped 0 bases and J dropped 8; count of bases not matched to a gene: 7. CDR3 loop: CASSLAASGGAGELFF. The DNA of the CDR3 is TGCGCCAGCAGCTTGGCCGCTAGCGGGGGTGCAGGGGAGCTGTTTTTT.

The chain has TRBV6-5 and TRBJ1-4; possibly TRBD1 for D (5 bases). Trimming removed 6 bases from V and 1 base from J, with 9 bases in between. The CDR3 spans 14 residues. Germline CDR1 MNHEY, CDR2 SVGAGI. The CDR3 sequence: CASSGDLTNEKLFF. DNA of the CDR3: TGTGCCAGCAGCGGGGACTTAACTAATGAAAAACTGTTTTTT.

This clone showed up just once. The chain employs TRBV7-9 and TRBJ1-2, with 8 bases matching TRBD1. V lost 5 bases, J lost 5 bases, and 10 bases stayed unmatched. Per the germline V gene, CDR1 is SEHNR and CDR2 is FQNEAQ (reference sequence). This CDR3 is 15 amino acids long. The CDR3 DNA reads TGTGCCAGCAGCCCAGGACAGGGCCTCTTTTATGGCTACACCTTC. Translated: CASSPGQGLFYGYTF.

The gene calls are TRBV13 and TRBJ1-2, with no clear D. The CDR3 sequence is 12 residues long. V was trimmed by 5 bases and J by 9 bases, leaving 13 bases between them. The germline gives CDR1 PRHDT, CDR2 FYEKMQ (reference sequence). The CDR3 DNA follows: TGTGCCAGCAGCCCCGACCGATCGAGCTACACCTTC. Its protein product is CASSPDRSSYTF.

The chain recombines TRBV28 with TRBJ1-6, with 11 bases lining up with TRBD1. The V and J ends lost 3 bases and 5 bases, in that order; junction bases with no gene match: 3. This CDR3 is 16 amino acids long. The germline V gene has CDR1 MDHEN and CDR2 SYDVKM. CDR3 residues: CASSFLDRGHNSPLHF. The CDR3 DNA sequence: TGTGCCAGCAGTTTTTTGGACAGGGGGCATAATTCACCCCTCCACTTT. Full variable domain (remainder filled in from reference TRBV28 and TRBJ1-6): DVKVTQSSRYLVKRTGEKVFLECVQDMDHENMFWYRQDPGLGLRLIYFSYDVKMKEKGDIPEGYSVSREKKERFSLILESASTNQTSMYLCASSFLDRGHNSPLHFGNGTRLTVT.

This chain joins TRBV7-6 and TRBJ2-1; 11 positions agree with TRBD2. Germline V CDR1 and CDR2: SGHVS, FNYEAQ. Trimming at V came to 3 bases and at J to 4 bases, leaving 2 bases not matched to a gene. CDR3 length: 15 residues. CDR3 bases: TGTGCCAGCAGCTTTACTAGCGGGAGTTACAATGAGCAGTTCTTC. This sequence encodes CASSFTSGSYNEQFF.

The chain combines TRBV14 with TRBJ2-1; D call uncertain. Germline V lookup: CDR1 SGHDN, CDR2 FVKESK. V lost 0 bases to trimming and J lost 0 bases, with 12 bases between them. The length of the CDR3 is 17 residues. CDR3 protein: CASSQDLGDHSYNEQFF. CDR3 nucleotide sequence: TGTGCCAGCAGCCAAGATCTAGGAGATCACTCCTACAATGAGCAGTTCTTC.

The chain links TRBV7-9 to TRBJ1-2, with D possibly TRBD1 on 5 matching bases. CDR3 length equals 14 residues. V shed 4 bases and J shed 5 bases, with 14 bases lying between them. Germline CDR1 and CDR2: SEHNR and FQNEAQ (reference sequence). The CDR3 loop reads CASSSGTQIYGYTF. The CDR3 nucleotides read TGTGCCAGCAGCTCCGGGACCCAGATTTATGGCTACACCTTC. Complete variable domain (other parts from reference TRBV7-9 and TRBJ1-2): DTGVSQNPRHKITKRGQNVTFRCDPISEHNRLYWYRQTLGQGPEFLTYFQNEAQLEKSRLLSDRFSAERPKGSFSTLEIQRTEQGDSAMYLCASSSGTQIYGYTFGSGTRLTVV.

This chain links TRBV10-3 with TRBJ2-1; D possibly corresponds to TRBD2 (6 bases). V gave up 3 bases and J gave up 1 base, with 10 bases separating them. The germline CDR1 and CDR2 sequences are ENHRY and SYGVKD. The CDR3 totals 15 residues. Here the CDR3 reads CAISDYGSSYNEQFF. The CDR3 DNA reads TGTGCCATCAGTGACTACGGGAGTTCCTACAATGAGCAGTTCTTC.

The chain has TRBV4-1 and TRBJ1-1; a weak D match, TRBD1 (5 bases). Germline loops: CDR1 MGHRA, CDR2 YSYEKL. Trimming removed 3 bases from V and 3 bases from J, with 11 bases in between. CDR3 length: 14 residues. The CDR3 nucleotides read TGCGCCAGCAGCCAGGGACGGCAGTACACTGAAGCTTTCTTT. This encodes CASSQGRQYTEAFF.